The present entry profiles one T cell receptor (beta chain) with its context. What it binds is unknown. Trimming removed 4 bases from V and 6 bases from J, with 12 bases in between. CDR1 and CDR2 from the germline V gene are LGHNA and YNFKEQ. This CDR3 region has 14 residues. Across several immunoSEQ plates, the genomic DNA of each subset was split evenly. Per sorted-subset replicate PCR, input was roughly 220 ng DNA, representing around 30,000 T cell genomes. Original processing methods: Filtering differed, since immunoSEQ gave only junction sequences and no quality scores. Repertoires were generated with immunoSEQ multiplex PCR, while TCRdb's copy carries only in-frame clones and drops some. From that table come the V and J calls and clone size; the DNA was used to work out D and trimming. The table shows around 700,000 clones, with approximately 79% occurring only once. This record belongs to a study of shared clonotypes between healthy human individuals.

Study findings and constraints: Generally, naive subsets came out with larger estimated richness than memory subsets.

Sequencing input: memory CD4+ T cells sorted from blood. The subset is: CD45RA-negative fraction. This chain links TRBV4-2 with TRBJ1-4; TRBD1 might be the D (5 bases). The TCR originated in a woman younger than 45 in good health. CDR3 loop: CASSLDGADEKLFF. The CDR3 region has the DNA TGTGCCAGCAGCCTCGATGGGGCAGATGAAAAACTGTTTTTT.